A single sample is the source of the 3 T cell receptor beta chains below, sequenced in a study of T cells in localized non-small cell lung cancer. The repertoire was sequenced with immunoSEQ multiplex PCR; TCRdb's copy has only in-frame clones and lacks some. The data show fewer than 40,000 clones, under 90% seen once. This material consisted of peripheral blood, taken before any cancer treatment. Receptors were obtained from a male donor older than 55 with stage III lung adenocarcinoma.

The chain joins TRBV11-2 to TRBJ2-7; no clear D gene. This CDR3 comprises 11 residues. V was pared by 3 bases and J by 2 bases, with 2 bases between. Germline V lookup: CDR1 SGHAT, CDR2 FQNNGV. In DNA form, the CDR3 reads TGTGCCAGCAGCTTGGCCTACGAGCAGTACTTC. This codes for CASSLAYEQYF. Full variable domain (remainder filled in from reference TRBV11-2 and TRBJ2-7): EAGVAQSPRYKIIEKRQSVAFWCNPISGHATLYWYQQILGQGPKLLIQFQNNGVVDDSQLPKDRFSAERLKGVDSTLKIQPAKLEDSAVYLCASSLAYEQYFGPGTRLTVT.

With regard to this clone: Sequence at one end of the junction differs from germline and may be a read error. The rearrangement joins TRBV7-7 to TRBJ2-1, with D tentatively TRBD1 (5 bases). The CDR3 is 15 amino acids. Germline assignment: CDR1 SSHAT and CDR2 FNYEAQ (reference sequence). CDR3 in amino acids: CASSLGVSRYNEQFF. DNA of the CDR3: TGTGCTAGCAGCTTAGGGGTGTCGAGATACAATGAGCAGTTCTTC.

This CDR3 is CASSVGPDLSPLHF. For the CDR3, the DNA is TGTGCCAGCAGCGTAGGCCCTGATCTTTCACCCCTCCACTTT. This rearrangement joins TRBV9 to TRBJ1-6; D not certain. Deletions cut 0 bases from V and 9 bases from J, with 10 bases between. The CDR3 sequence is 14 residues long. Germline V lookup: CDR1 SGDLS, CDR2 YYNGEE.